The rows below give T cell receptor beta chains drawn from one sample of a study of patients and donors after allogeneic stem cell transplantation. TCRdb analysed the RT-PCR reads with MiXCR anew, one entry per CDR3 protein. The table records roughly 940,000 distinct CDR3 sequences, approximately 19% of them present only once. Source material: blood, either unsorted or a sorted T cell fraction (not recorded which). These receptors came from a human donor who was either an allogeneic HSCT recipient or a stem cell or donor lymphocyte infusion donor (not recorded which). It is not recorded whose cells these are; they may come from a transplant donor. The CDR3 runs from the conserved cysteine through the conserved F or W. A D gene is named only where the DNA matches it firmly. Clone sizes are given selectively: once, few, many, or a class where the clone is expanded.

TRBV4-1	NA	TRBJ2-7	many	TGCGCCAGCAGCCAAGATGGTCAGGGCTCCTACGAGCAGTACTTC	CASSQDGQGSYEQYF
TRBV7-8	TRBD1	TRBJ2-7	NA	TGTGCCAGCAGCCCTATGAAGAGACAGGGTGAGCAGTACTTC	CASSPMKRQGEQYF
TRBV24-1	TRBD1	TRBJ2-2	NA	TGTGCCACCAAGAATTCCGAGGGGGCATCATCCGGGGAGCTGTTTTTT	CATKNSEGASSGELFF
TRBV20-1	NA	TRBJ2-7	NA	TGCAGTGCTAGAGATAACAAACCGGGACCTTCCTACGAGCAGTACTTC	CSARDNKPGPSYEQYF
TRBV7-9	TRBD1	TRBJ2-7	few	TGTGCCAGCAGCTTAGGGACAGGGCTTGCCGCCAACTACGAGCAGTACTTC	CASSLGTGLAANYEQYF
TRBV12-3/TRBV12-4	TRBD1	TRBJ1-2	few	TGTGCCAGCAGTTCTATACAGACAGGGGTAGGCTACACCTTC	CASSSIQTGVGYTF
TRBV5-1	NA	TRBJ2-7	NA	TGCGCCAGCAGCCCCGTGCACAGGGAGTTAGAGCAGTACTTC	CASSPVHRELEQYF
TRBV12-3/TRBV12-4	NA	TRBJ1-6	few	TGTGCCAGCAGTCCCCTATCTCCCCCTAATTCACCCCTCCACTTT	CASSPLSPPNSPLHF
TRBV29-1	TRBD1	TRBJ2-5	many	TGCAGCGCCAGGACAGGGGCGAGGGAGACCCAGTACTTC	CSARTGARETQYF
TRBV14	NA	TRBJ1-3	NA	TGTGCCAGCAGCCATGGGAATGGAAACACCATATATTTT	CASSHGNGNTIYF
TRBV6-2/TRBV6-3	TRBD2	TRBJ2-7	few	TGTGCCAGCAGTACCCCATCGACTAGCACCTACGAGCAGTACTTC	CASSTPSTSTYEQYF
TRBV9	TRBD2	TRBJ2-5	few	TGTGCCAGCAGCGCGGGACTAGGGGTCGGAGAGACCCAGTACTTC	CASSAGLGVGETQYF
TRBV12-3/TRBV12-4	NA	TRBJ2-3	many	TGTGCCAGCAGTTTGGTCAACACAGATACGCAGTATTTT	CASSLVNTDTQYF
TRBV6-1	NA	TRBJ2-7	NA	TGTGCCAGCTTATTCGGACGAGCAACCTACGAGCAGTACTTC	CASLFGRATYEQYF
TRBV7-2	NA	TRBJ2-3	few	TGTGCCAGCAGCCGCCCTCTCGGTGGATTCACAGATACGCAGTATTTT	CASSRPLGGFTDTQYF
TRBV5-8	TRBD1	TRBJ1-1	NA	TGTGCCAGCAGCTTATCCTCGACAGGGAGGGTAACTGAAGCTTTCTTT	CASSLSSTGRVTEAFF
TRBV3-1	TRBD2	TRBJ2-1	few	TGTGCCAGCAGCCAATTCGGTGGGACTAGCGGGAGCTCCTACAATGAGCAGTTCTTC	CASSQFGGTSGSSYNEQFF
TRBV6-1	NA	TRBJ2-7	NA	TGTGCCAGCAGGCTGGGGGTGAGCTACGAGCAGTACTTC	CASRLGVSYEQYF
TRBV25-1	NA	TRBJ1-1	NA	TGTGCCAGCAGTGAGGGAAGCCGGCGGTCCACTGAAGCTTTCTTT	CASSEGSRRSTEAFF
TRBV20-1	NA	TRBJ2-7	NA	TGCAGTGCTAGAGCCCTCCTGGTTGAGCAGTACTTC	CSARALLVEQYF
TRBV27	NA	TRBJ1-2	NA	TGTGCCAGCAGTCATGGACAGTTCTATGGCTACACCTTC	CASSHGQFYGYTF
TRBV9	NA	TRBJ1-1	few	TGTGCCAGCAGCGCAAACAGGGACACTGAAGCTTTCTTT	CASSANRDTEAFF
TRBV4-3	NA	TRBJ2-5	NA	TGCGCCAGCAGCCAAGATATTTTTAAGACCCAGTACTTC	CASSQDIFKTQYF
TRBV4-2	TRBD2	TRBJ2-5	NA	TGTGCCAGCAGCCAAGGGACTAGCGAACAAGAGACCCAGTACTTC	CASSQGTSEQETQYF
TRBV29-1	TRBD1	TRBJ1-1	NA	TGCAGCGTTGTGAGGGACAGCAACACTGAAGCTTTCTTT	CSVVRDSNTEAFF
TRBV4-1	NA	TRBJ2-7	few	TGCGCCAGCAGCCAGCAGGAGGGTCCCAACTACGAGCAGTACTTC	CASSQQEGPNYEQYF
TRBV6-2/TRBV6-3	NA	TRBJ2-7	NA	TGTGCCAGCAGAAGGGGGGCCGTCTACGAGCAGTACTTC	CASRRGAVYEQYF
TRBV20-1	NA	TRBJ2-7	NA	TGCAGTGCTAGAGTTGGACGGGCAGTGGCCTACGAGCAGTACTTC	CSARVGRAVAYEQYF
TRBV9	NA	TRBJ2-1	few	TGTGCCAGCAGCCGATCCAATGGCTACAATGAGCAGTTCTTC	CASSRSNGYNEQFF
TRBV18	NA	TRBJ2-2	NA	TGTGCCAGCTCACCGGGACATACCACCGGGGAGCTGTTTTTT	CASSPGHTTGELFF
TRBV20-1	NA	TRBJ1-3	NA	TGCAGTGCTAGGCGAGGGGAGGCTGGAAACACCATATATTTT	CSARRGEAGNTIYF
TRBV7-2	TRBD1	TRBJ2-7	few	TGTGCCAGCAGCTTAGTATGGACAGGGGATTACGAGCAGTACTTC	CASSLVWTGDYEQYF
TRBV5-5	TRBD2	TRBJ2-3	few	TGTGCCAGCAGCACCACTAGCGGGGGGGCCGCGGTCTCAGATACGCAGTATTTT	CASSTTSGGAAVSDTQYF
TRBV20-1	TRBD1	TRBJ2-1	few	TGCAGTGCTAGAGATACTCGGCAGGGGGCTTCGTTCTTC	CSARDTRQGASFF
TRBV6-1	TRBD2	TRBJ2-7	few	TGTGCCACCACCTCCGGAGCGGGAACCTACGAGCAGTACTTC	CATTSGAGTYEQYF
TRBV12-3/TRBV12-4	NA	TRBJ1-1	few	TGTGCCAGCAGTCTTCTTACTTACCCGGAGAACACTGAAGCTTTCTTT	CASSLLTYPENTEAFF
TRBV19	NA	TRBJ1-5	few	TGTGCCAGTAAGGTTTCGGGGATTGATCAGCCCCAGCATTTT	CASKVSGIDQPQHF
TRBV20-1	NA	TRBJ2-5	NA	TGCAGTGCTTGGTGGCAGGAAGAGACCCAGTACTTC	CSAWWQEETQYF
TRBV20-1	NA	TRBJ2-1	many	TGCAGTGCCCAGTGGGGGGAGCAGTTCTTC	CSAQWGEQFF
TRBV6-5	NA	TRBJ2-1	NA	TGTGCCAGCAGTTACGACGGGGGTTTCGGCAATGAGCAGTTCTTC	CASSYDGGFGNEQFF
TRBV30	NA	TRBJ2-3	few	TGTGCCTGGAGTGTCGGGGGGCCTAGCACAGATACGCAGTATTTT	CAWSVGGPSTDTQYF
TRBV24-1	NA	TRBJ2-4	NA	TGTGCCACCAGTGATTTATTCGGGGATTGGGCCAAAAACATTCAGTACTTC	CATSDLFGDWAKNIQYF
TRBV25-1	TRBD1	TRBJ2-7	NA	TGTGCCAGCAGTGATTCCCCTCGTGACAGGGAGACCTACGAGCAGTACTTC	CASSDSPRDRETYEQYF
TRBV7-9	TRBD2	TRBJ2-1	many	TGTGCCAGCAGTTTATTAGCGGGGTACAATGAGCAGTTCTTC	CASSLLAGYNEQFF
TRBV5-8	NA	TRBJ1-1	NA	TGTGCCAGCAGCCACCATTACAGGGCCCGGGGGAACACTGAAGCTTTCTTT	CASSHHYRARGNTEAFF
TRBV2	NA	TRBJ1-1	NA	TGTGCCAGCAGTGAAGTGATGCGGGGTGGGAGCACTGAAGCTTTCTTT	CASSEVMRGGSTEAFF
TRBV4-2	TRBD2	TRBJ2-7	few	TGTGCCAGCAGCCAAAGCGGGGGAAGCTACGAGCAGTACTTC	CASSQSGGSYEQYF
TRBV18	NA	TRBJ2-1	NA	TGTGCCAGCTCACCTGTTAGCGGTTACAATGAGCAGTTCTTC	CASSPVSGYNEQFF
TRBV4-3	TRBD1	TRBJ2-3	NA	TGCGCCAGCAGCCAAGATATCGGGGCACAGGGGAGTAAGCAGTATTTT	CASSQDIGAQGSKQYF
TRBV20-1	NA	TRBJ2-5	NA	TGCAGTGCTCCTCCGAGTGGGCCGCAAGAGACCCAGTACTTC	CSAPPSGPQETQYF